What follows describes a single TCR beta chain. Germline-derived CDR1 and CDR2 are MNHEY and SMNVEV (reference sequence). V was pared by 5 bases and J by 2 bases, with 10 bases of the junction left unmatched. CDR3 size: 17 residues. This entry comes from a study of T cells in Graves' hyperthyroidism and ophthalmopathy. Researchers amplified the TCR beta CDR3 regions from RNA transcripts. A set of HTBI primers served as the primers for a first-round RT-PCR of the TCR CDR3. MiXCR was run by TCRdb on the multiplex PCR reads, yielding one entry per CDR3 protein. The repertoire consists of 500,000 to 800,000 distinct CDR3 sequences, with 14% occurring once and the leading ten covering around 13%. Any patient presenting with uncontrolled infection, other autoimmune disease, pregnancy or lactation was left out. PBMCs were obtained from over 8.5 ml fresh peripheral blood.

The sequence came from a woman aged 50 to 60 with Graves' ophthalmopathy. The sequenced sample was blood. This chain connects TRBV27 to TRBJ2-1; 9 nucleotides agree with TRBD2. CDR3 sequence: CASSQASGILTYNEQFF. The CDR3 nucleotides read TGTGCCAGCAGTCAGGCTAGCGGGATTCTCACCTACAATGAGCAGTTCTTC.